These 21 T cell receptor beta chains originate from one sample sequenced in a study of blood T cell repertoires in COVID-19. Assay: immunoSEQ multiplex PCR; the TCRdb copy retains only in-frame clones and omits some. The sample has around 150,000 clones, about 79% seen once; the top ten hold roughly 2.9%. The sequenced material came from PBMCs or T cells enriched from blood (not recorded which). Source of these receptors: a woman in her fifties or sixties who had recovered from COVID-19.

The rearrangement uses TRBV10-1 and TRBJ2-1, with D unclear. The CDR3 loop spans 16 amino acids. Germline values: CDR1 WNHNN, CDR2 SYGVQD (reference sequence). The V and J ends lost 0 bases and 0 bases respectively, with 9 bases between them. In DNA form, the CDR3 reads TGCGCCAGCAGTGAGTCGCAGTCTTACTCCTACAATGAGCAGTTCTTC. It translates to CASSESQSYSYNEQFF.

This clone was seen a handful of times. V gene TRBV23-1 combines with J gene TRBJ2-3; tentative D call: TRBD1 (6 bases). TRBV23-1 qualifies as an ORF whose function is uncertain. The CDR3 runs to 14 residues. Trimming removed 3 bases from V and 4 bases from J, with 11 bases in between. CDR3 nucleotide sequence: TGCGCCAGCAGTCATCCAGGGGCCGCAGATACGCAGTATTTT. This sequence encodes CASSHPGAADTQYF.

This clone was recorded a few times. Lacking the conserved final phenylalanine or tryptophan, this CDR3 likely reflects a read error. Because the CDR3's place on the DNA is in doubt, the DNA is left out and the CDR3 is given as listed by TCRdb. The chain employs TRBV5-3 and TRBJ2-7; the D segment call TRBD1 is taken from the table without a DNA check. TRBV5-3 is given ORF status, its function remaining uncertain. The CDR3 is made up of 14 amino acids, end residues included. CDR3 sequence reads: CARSLLLGVAGFRD.

This chain links TRBV27 with TRBJ2-1; 9 bases agree with TRBD1. Germline V gene sequence: CDR1 MNHEY, CDR2 SMNVEV (reference sequence). The CDR3 length is 14 residues. Losses at the gene ends were 10 bases for V and 8 bases for J; bases not matched to a gene: 12. The CDR3 loop reads CATSLGTGPYEQFF. The DNA for the CDR3 is TGTGCCACCTCTCTAGGGACAGGGCCATATGAGCAGTTCTTC.

This chain links TRBV5-1 with TRBJ1-1, with D uncertain. The V and J ends lost 4 bases and 4 bases respectively, with 17 bases between them. Germline assignment: CDR1 SGHRS and CDR2 YFSETQ. The CDR3 is 15 residues long. For the CDR3, the DNA is TGCGCCAGCAGCCTACAAAGTCCTGGGAGCACTGAAGCTTTCTTT. Translating it yields CASSLQSPGSTEAFF.

A few counts support this clone. CDR3 in DNA: TGTGCCAGCATTCCCCAGGGGCTTAGCACAGATACGCAGTATTTT. Amino acids: CASIPQGLSTDTQYF. The chain is built from TRBV5-6 and TRBJ2-3; D is perhaps TRBD1 (6 bases). This CDR3 has 15 amino acids. With 6 bases removed from V and 0 bases from J, the gap between germline ends came to 14 bases. Germline loops: CDR1 SGHDT, CDR2 YYEEEE.

The chain carries TRBV30 and TRBJ1-2; 12 nucleotides agree with TRBD1. Trimming at V came to 4 bases and at J to 8 bases, leaving 8 bases not matched to a gene. From germline, CDR1 is GTSNPN and CDR2 SVGIG (reference sequence). This CDR3 region has 14 residues. CDR3 in amino acids: CAWTVGQGARGYTF. The CDR3 DNA follows: TGTGCCTGGACCGTGGGACAGGGGGCGAGGGGCTACACCTTC.

CDR3 coding DNA: TGTGCCAGCAGTCGAGGGGCTAGCGGGGTTCTTGAGACCCAGTACTTC. Residues: CASSRGASGVLETQYF. The genes are TRBV7-9 and TRBJ2-5; 9 bases are shared with TRBD2. CDR3 length: 16 amino acids. V dropped 6 bases and J dropped 5; count of bases not matched to a gene: 13. Germline V CDR1 and CDR2: SEHNR, FQNEAQ (reference sequence).

The chain is built from TRBV3-1 (or the pseudogene TRBV3-2) and TRBJ2-5; the match to TRBD2 covers 15 bases. The CDR3 has 17 residues. Per the germline V gene, CDR1 is LGHDT and CDR2 is YNNKEL (reference sequence). The V and J ends lost 4 bases and 3 bases, in that order; junction bases with no gene match: 6. CDR3 sequence (DNA): TGTGCCAGCAGCCTTAGGACTAGCGGGAGGGGAAAAGAGACCCAGTACTTC. Translation: CASSLRTSGRGKETQYF.

V and J are TRBV6-5 and TRBJ2-3; TRBD1 aligns across 10 bases. V dropped 1 base and J dropped 3; count of bases not matched to a gene: 4. Germline V lookup: CDR1 MNHEY, CDR2 SVGAGI. This CDR3 has 16 residues. CDR3 in DNA: TGTGCCAGCAGTTACTTCGGACAGGGGGGTACAGATACGCAGTATTTT. It encodes CASSYFGQGGTDTQYF.

V is TRBV6-1 and J is TRBJ1-5; 7 bases line up with TRBD1. This CDR3 is 15 amino acids long. Germline V gene data show CDR1 as MNHNS and CDR2 as SASEGT. V lost 3 bases and J lost 3; bases outside the gene matches: 5. The CDR3 is CASSEGQPFNQPQHF. In DNA form, the CDR3 reads TGTGCCAGCAGTGAGGGACAGCCGTTCAATCAGCCCCAGCATTTT.

The chain uses TRBV2 and TRBJ1-2; 8 nucleotides line up with TRBD1. The CDR3 length is 15 residues. The germline V gene has CDR1 SNHLY and CDR2 FYNNEI. The V gene end was trimmed by 7 bases and the J gene end by 2 bases; junction bases not matched to a gene: 9. As DNA, the CDR3 is TGTGCCAGCAAGGTCCAGGGGGCGCTGAACTATGGCTACACCTTC. This translates into CASKVQGALNYGYTF. Using reference TRBV2 and TRBJ1-2 for the parts outside the CDR3, the full variable domain is EPEVTQTPSHQVTQMGQEVILRCVPISNHLYFYWYRQILGQKVEFLVSFYNNEISEKSEIFDDQFSVERPDGSNFTLKIRSTKLEDSAMYFCASKVQGALNYGYTFGSGTRLTVV.

The chain uses TRBV4-1 and TRBJ1-5, with 7 bases identical to TRBD1. CDR3 length: 19 amino acids. Germline CDR1 MGHRA, CDR2 YSYEKL. V shed 4 bases, J shed 1 base, and the junction held 16 bases outside the gene matches. The CDR3 DNA reads TGCGCCAGCAGCCCCCTAGGAGGGGGCCCCGCTTTGAGCAATCAGCCCCAGCATTTT. It yields the protein CASSPLGGGPALSNQPQHF.

This chain joins TRBV24-1 and TRBJ1-2; 7 bases agree with TRBD1. CDR1 and CDR2 from the germline V gene are KGHDR and SFDVKD. The CDR3 has 18 residues. The trim removed 1 base at V and 6 bases at J, leaving 16 bases unmatched. The CDR3 protein is CATSDFARGRKVEDGYTF. The CDR3 nucleotides read TGTGCCACCAGTGATTTTGCAAGGGGGCGGAAGGTAGAAGATGGCTACACCTTC.

This chain links TRBV25-1 with TRBJ1-2; possible D gene TRBD1, 5 bases. Per the germline V gene, CDR1 is MGHDK and CDR2 is SYGVNS. The length of the CDR3 is 16 residues. V lost 1 base to trimming and J lost 7 bases, with 19 bases between them. DNA of the CDR3: TGTGCCAGCAGTGAATTGGCCGACAAGGGGCGGAGTGGCTACACCTTC. Translated, it gives CASSELADKGRSGYTF.

The CDR3 is CAWSGRGLGHYEQYF. DNA for the CDR3: TGTGCCTGGAGTGGGAGGGGACTAGGACACTACGAGCAGTACTTC. The rearrangement joins TRBV30 to TRBJ2-7; TRBD2 matches 8 bases. The CDR3 contains 15 residues. The germline CDR1 and CDR2 sequences are GTSNPN and SVGIG (reference sequence). The J segment lost 3 bases and the V segment lost 1 base, leaving 8 bases of the junction unmatched.

This clone has just a few counts. The rearrangement joins TRBV29-1 to TRBJ2-7; D gene uncertain. The V and J ends lost 6 bases and 0 bases respectively, with 9 bases between them. The CDR3 sequence is 12 residues long. Germline CDR1 and CDR2: SQVTM and ANQGSEA. DNA for the CDR3: TGCAGCGTCGCACTTAGCTCCTACGAGCAGTACTTC. This translates into CSVALSSYEQYF.

The gene calls are TRBV20-1 and TRBJ2-5; TRBD1 matches at 8 bases. CDR1 is DFQATT, CDR2 SNEGSKA, per germline (reference sequence). The CDR3 covers 11 residues. Germline trimming cut 1 base from V and 11 bases from J; bases unmatched to any gene: 3. The CDR3 sequence: CSARGRGPQYF. In DNA, the CDR3 is TGCAGTGCTAGAGGCAGGGGGCCTCAGTACTTC.

The gene calls are TRBV19 and TRBJ1-2; TRBD1 matches at 8 bases. Germline V lookup: CDR1 LNHDA, CDR2 SQIVND (reference sequence). The CDR3 consists of 16 residues. Trimming removed 3 bases from V and 2 bases from J; junction bases left unmatched: 8. CDR3 amino acids: CASSMSPGQANYGYTF. CDR3 DNA: TGTGCCAGTAGTATGTCCCCGGGACAGGCAAACTATGGCTACACCTTC.

The CDR3 DNA is TGTGCCAGCAGTGAATTCGGGACAGCCGAAGGAGAGACCCAGTACTTC. Translation: CASSEFGTAEGETQYF. The chain has TRBV25-1 and TRBJ2-5; 7 nucleotides align to TRBD1. CDR3 length: 16 amino acids. With V trimmed by 1 base and J by 4 bases, 9 bases remained unmatched. The germline CDR1 and CDR2 sequences are MGHDK and SYGVNS.

The CDR3 loop reads CASREGTGVGQPQHF. In DNA, the CDR3 is TGCGCCAGCAGGGAAGGGACAGGGGTAGGTCAGCCCCAGCATTTT. The gene calls are TRBV5-1 and TRBJ1-5, with 10 bases that match TRBD1. Germline CDR1 is SGHRS and CDR2 is YFSETQ. The CDR3 runs 15 residues. J gave up 6 bases and V 5 bases, and 8 bases lay outside the gene matches.